The clone carrying this TCR beta chain was counted a single time. Genomic DNA of every subset was divided equally among multiple immunoSEQ plates. Method: immunoSEQ multiplex PCR; TCRdb's copy keeps in-frame clones and lacks some. The repertoire includes under 300,000 clones, 60% to 80% of them detected once, and over 8.5% sits in the top ten. The record originates from a study of shared clonotypes between healthy human individuals. Division of CD4+ cells produced a CD45RA+ naive subset and a CD45RA-negative memory subset. The sample taken for sequencing was memory CD4+ T cells sorted from blood. Subset given: CD45RA-negative fraction. This TCR came from a man aged 25 to 40 in good health.

This CDR3 reads CAISESVGLMGTNEQFF. The DNA of the CDR3 is TGTGCCATCAGTGAGTCCGTTGGGCTTATGGGGACCAATGAGCAGTTCTTC. This chain links TRBV10-3 with TRBJ2-1; D tentatively fits TRBD1 or TRBD2 (5 bases each). From germline, CDR1 is ENHRY and CDR2 SYGVKD. V lost 0 bases, J lost 6 bases, and 18 bases lay in between. The CDR3 contains 17 residues.